A selection of T cell receptor beta chains follows, all from one sample in a study of blood T cell repertoires in COVID-19. Using immunoSEQ multiplex PCR, the repertoire was profiled, and TCRdb retains in-frame clones only, with some absent. The sample lists about 250,000 clones; about nine tenths were seen once. The specimen was PBMCs or T cells enriched from blood (not recorded which). The origin of the receptors is a man aged 40-49 years who had recovered from COVID-19. Each CDR3 is given with its conserved first and last residue. Fields, in order: V gene, J gene, CDR3 protein.

V: TRBV29-1; J: TRBJ2-7; CDR3: CSVREGAIAYEQYF
V: TRBV4-2; J: TRBJ2-7; CDR3: CASSQGDGLADYEQYF
V: TRBV29-1; J: TRBJ2-1; CDR3: CSVASLLHNEQFF
V: TRBV7-3; J: TRBJ2-2; CDR3: CASSLQGDGELFF
V: TRBV21-1; J: TRBJ1-5; CDR3: CASSKVPGGRQPQHF
V: TRBV7-6; J: TRBJ2-1; CDR3: CASSLLASEDYNGQFF
V: TRBV2; J: TRBJ2-5; CDR3: CASTQLAQQETQYF
V: TRBV29-1; J: TRBJ2-7; CDR3: CSVEGPNEQYF
V: TRBV27; J: TRBJ1-5; CDR3: CASSLSGGDQPQHF
V: TRBV29-1; J: TRBJ2-1; CDR3: CSVVPVSYNEQFF